These T cell receptor beta chains were read from a single sample in a study of cytomegalovirus exposure and HLA in healthy donors. The table came from immunoSEQ multiplex PCR; TCRdb's copy has only in-frame clones and leaves some out. Counted here are around 190,000 clones, about four fifths occurring once; the ten biggest clones make up about 3.5%. Sequenced sample: PBMCs. Source of these receptors: a man aged 40-49 years in good health and CMV-seropositive. CDR3s include the opening cysteine and the closing phenylalanine or tryptophan. Each record gives: V gene, clone size, J gene, D gene, CDR3 protein, CDR3 DNA. A D gene is named only where the DNA matches it firmly. Clone size appears in some rows only: once, few, many, or a class for an expanded clone.

V gene: TRBV7-2; clone size: .; J gene: TRBJ2-5; D gene: .; CDR3 protein: CASSYQGGQETQYF; CDR3 DNA: TGTGCCAGCAGCTACCAAGGCGGACAAGAGACCCAGTACTTC
V gene: TRBV7-8; clone size: .; J gene: TRBJ1-2; D gene: TRBD1; CDR3 protein: CASSPGQGNYGYTF; CDR3 DNA: TGTGCCAGCAGCCCCGGACAGGGAAACTATGGCTACACCTTC
V gene: TRBV29-1; clone size: .; J gene: TRBJ2-3; D gene: .; CDR3 protein: CSVGGRFTDTQYF; CDR3 DNA: TGCAGCGTTGGGGGGCGCTTTACAGATACGCAGTATTTT
V gene: TRBV7-8; clone size: .; J gene: TRBJ2-7; D gene: .; CDR3 protein: CASNPAPRGTRTYEQYF; CDR3 DNA: TGTGCCAGCAATCCAGCCCCTAGGGGGACGCGGACCTACGAGCAGTACTTC
V gene: TRBV6-6; clone size: .; J gene: TRBJ1-3; D gene: TRBD1; CDR3 protein: CASSNRGLGNTIYF; CDR3 DNA: TGTGCCAGCAGTAACAGGGGGCTTGGAAACACCATATATTTT
V gene: TRBV7-2; clone size: .; J gene: TRBJ2-5; D gene: .; CDR3 protein: CASSLSRVAQYF; CDR3 DNA: TGTGCCAGCAGCCTGTCCCGCGTGGCCCAGTACTTC
V gene: TRBV19; clone size: .; J gene: TRBJ2-5; D gene: .; CDR3 protein: CASSMNPGETQYF; CDR3 DNA: TGTGCCAGTAGTATGAACCCGGGGGAGACCCAGTACTTC
V gene: TRBV6-1; clone size: few; J gene: TRBJ1-1; D gene: .; CDR3 protein: CASTLMQGLTEAFF; CDR3 DNA: TGTGCCAGCACCCTTATGCAGGGGTTGACTGAAGCTTTCTTT
V gene: TRBV6-5; clone size: once; J gene: TRBJ1-1; D gene: TRBD1; CDR3 protein: CASTPGTGGFTEAFF; CDR3 DNA: TGTGCCAGCACCCCCGGGACAGGGGGCTTCACTGAAGCTTTCTTT
V gene: TRBV6-6; clone size: .; J gene: TRBJ1-5; D gene: .; CDR3 protein: CASSPFKPNQPQHF; CDR3 DNA: TGTGCCAGCAGTCCGTTTAAGCCAAATCAGCCCCAGCATTTT
V gene: TRBV19; clone size: few; J gene: TRBJ1-2; D gene: .; CDR3 protein: CASSIGRGRGYTF; CDR3 DNA: TGTGCCAGTAGTATAGGGCGGGGGAGAGGCTACACCTTC
V gene: TRBV4-2; clone size: .; J gene: TRBJ2-3; D gene: TRBD2; CDR3 protein: CASSFGAGATDTQYF; CDR3 DNA: TGTGCCAGCAGCTTCGGCGCGGGAGCCACAGATACGCAGTATTTT
V gene: TRBV13; clone size: .; J gene: TRBJ2-7; D gene: TRBD2; CDR3 protein: CASSHPIGLSTSAFHEQYF; CDR3 DNA: TGTGCCAGCAGCCACCCGATAGGATTGAGCACTAGCGCTTTCCACGAGCAGTACTTC
V gene: TRBV2; clone size: .; J gene: TRBJ2-7; D gene: .; CDR3 protein: CASSETRGVEQYF; CDR3 DNA: TGTGCCAGCAGTGAAACCAGGGGAGTCGAGCAGTACTTC
V gene: TRBV2; clone size: .; J gene: TRBJ1-6; D gene: .; CDR3 protein: CASSGNRDANSPLHF; CDR3 DNA: TGTGCCAGCAGTGGAAACAGGGATGCGAATTCACCCCTCCACTTT
V gene: TRBV7-6; clone size: .; J gene: TRBJ2-7; D gene: .; CDR3 protein: CASSLEEGDEQYF; CDR3 DNA: TGTGCCAGCAGCTTAGAAGAGGGCGACGAGCAGTACTTC
V gene: TRBV5-1; clone size: once; J gene: TRBJ2-5; D gene: TRBD1; CDR3 protein: CASSFGGQGGETQYF; CDR3 DNA: TGCGCCAGCAGCTTTGGGGGACAGGGGGGAGAGACCCAGTACTTC
V gene: TRBV7-9; clone size: .; J gene: TRBJ2-3; D gene: TRBD1; CDR3 protein: CASSLVGQGADTQYF; CDR3 DNA: TGTGCCAGCAGCTTAGTGGGACAGGGAGCAGATACGCAGTATTTT
V gene: TRBV5-4; clone size: .; J gene: TRBJ2-3; D gene: .; CDR3 protein: CASSSSRGVGNTQYF; CDR3 DNA: TGTGCCAGCAGCTCCAGCCGGGGAGTTGGGAATACGCAGTATTTT
V gene: TRBV25-1; clone size: .; J gene: TRBJ2-7; D gene: TRBD2; CDR3 protein: CASSEPRTSGRGTDEQYF; CDR3 DNA: TGTGCCAGCAGTGAACCCCGGACTAGCGGGAGAGGTACGGACGAGCAGTACTTC
V gene: TRBV7-9; clone size: .; J gene: TRBJ1-2; D gene: TRBD1; CDR3 protein: CASSFSGGNYGYTF; CDR3 DNA: TGTGCCAGCAGCTTCTCAGGGGGCAACTATGGCTACACCTTC
V gene: TRBV5-1; clone size: .; J gene: TRBJ1-1; D gene: .; CDR3 protein: CASSPDRLRNTEAFF; CDR3 DNA: TGCGCCAGCAGCCCTGACAGGTTGAGGAACACTGAAGCTTTCTTT
V gene: TRBV25-1; clone size: .; J gene: TRBJ2-2; D gene: TRBD2; CDR3 protein: CATLAGTGELFF; CDR3 DNA: TGTGCCACCCTAGCGGGAACCGGGGAGCTGTTTTTT
V gene: TRBV29-1; clone size: .; J gene: TRBJ2-1; D gene: .; CDR3 protein: CSVWRVGSYNEQFF; CDR3 DNA: TGCAGCGTTTGGAGGGTAGGGAGTTACAATGAGCAGTTCTTC